This T cell receptor (beta chain) was profiled in a study of identical twins. TCRdb itself ran the 5' RACE reads through MiXCR, one entry per CDR3 protein. The sample contains 450,000 or so distinct CDR3 sequences, approximately 24% of which appear only once. Germline CDR1 GTSNPN, CDR2 SVGIG (reference sequence). The CDR3 extends over 14 amino acids. Trimming shortened V by 0 bases and J by 6 bases, and 12 bases separated the two germline ends. This same sample was also part of a study on T cells expressing NK-cell markers. That investigation notes: No clear determination of HCMV specificity was made for expanded NKG2C+ T cell clones.

Specimen: CD4+ T cells sorted from blood. The chain links TRBV30 to TRBJ1-5, with D perhaps matching TRBD1 (6 bases). This TCR came from a woman aged 18-29 years in good health. CDR3 nucleotides: TGTGCCTGGAGTGTTGGCGGGGGGCCTCAGCCCCAGCATTTT. Its translation: CAWSVGGGPQPQHF. The whole variable domain, filled in from reference TRBV30 and TRBJ1-5, reads SQTIHQWPATLVQPVGSPLSLECTVEGTSNPNLYWYRQAAGRGLQLLFYSVGIGQISSEVPQNLSASRPQDRQFILSSKKLLLSDSGFYLCAWSVGGGPQPQHFGDGTRLSIL.